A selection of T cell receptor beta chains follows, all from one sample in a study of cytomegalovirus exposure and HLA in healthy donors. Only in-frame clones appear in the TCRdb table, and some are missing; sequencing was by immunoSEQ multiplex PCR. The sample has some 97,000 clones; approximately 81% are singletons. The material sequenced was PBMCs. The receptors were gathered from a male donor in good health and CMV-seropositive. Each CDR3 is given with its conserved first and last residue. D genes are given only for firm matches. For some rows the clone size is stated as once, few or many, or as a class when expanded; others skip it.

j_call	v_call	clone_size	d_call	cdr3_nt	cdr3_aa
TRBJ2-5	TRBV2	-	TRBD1	TGTGCCAGCAGAGACAGGGGAGAGACCCAGTACTTC	CASRDRGETQYF
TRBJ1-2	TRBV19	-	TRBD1	TGTGCCAGTAGTACGCCGACAGGGAACTATGGCTACACCTTC	CASSTPTGNYGYTF
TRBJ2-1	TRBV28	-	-	TGTGCCAGCAGTGGGGTGGGGGCCGCAAGGAGGTGGAGCTCCTACAATGAGCAGTTCTTC	CASSGVGAARRWSSYNEQFF
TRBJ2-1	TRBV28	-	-	TGTGCCAGCAGTACATACAATGAGCAGTTCTTC	CASSTYNEQFF
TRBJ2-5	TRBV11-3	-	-	TGTGCCAGCAGCTTATACGGAGGAAAAACCCAAGAGACCCAGTACTTC	CASSLYGGKTQETQYF
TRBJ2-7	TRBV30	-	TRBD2	TGTGCCTGGAGTGATTTAGCGGGGGGAGCCTACGAGCAGTACTTC	CAWSDLAGGAYEQYF
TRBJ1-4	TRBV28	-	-	TGTGCCAGCAGTTTAGGGTCAGGAGGGGAAAAACTGTTTTTT	CASSLGSGGEKLFF
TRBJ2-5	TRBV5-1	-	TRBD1	TGCGCCAGCGGTGGGACAGGGCAAGAGACCCAGTACTTC	CASGGTGQETQYF
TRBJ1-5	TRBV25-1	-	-	TGTGCCAGCAGTGAGTCACTCTATAGCAATCAGCCCCAGCATTTT	CASSESLYSNQPQHF
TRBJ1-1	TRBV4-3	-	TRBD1	TGCGCCAGCAGCCAAGCCGGGACAGGGGGTTCCCTCGGGAACACTGAAGCTTTCTTT	CASSQAGTGGSLGNTEAFF
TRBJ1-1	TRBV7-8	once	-	TGTGCCAGCAGCTTCTCGAGCCTGAACGTGAACACTGAAGCTTTCTTT	CASSFSSLNVNTEAFF